The rows below give T cell receptor beta chains drawn from one sample of a study of identical twins. Using its own MiXCR run on the 5' RACE reads, TCRdb lists one record per CDR3 protein. Seen here are approximately 240,000 distinct CDR3 sequences, around 15% observed once, and the top ten hold 8.8%. Sequences were obtained from memory (CD45RO+) T cells sorted from blood. The receptor source for this set is a woman aged 18-30 years in good health. The CDR3 runs from the conserved cysteine through the conserved F or W.

v_call: TRBV7-8
j_call: TRBJ2-4
cdr3_aa: CASSPAGGLLTLAKNIQYF

v_call: TRBV6-1
j_call: TRBJ1-5
cdr3_aa: CASQLNQPQHF

v_call: TRBV24-1
j_call: TRBJ2-1
cdr3_aa: CATSGGTGSQNEQFF

v_call: TRBV10-3
j_call: TRBJ1-1
cdr3_aa: CAIRSQLNTEAFF

v_call: TRBV5-1
j_call: TRBJ2-3
cdr3_aa: CASSFTSGATDTQYF

v_call: TRBV2
j_call: TRBJ2-1
cdr3_aa: CASSVLNEQFF

v_call: TRBV5-4
j_call: TRBJ2-7
cdr3_aa: CAIKRGRGTTRGNEQYF

v_call: TRBV10-3
j_call: TRBJ2-5
cdr3_aa: CATYTREQETQYF

v_call: TRBV7-3
j_call: TRBJ2-1
cdr3_aa: CASSLGLWDEQFF

v_call: TRBV20-1
j_call: TRBJ2-1
cdr3_aa: CSASFAGGPDEQFF

v_call: TRBV11-2
j_call: TRBJ1-4
cdr3_aa: CASSLTQGSNEKLFF

v_call: TRBV12-3/TRBV12-4
j_call: TRBJ2-7
cdr3_aa: CASSSLAGSYEQYF

v_call: TRBV6-1
j_call: TRBJ1-4
cdr3_aa: CASRPRSSGVEKLFF

v_call: TRBV27
j_call: TRBJ1-6
cdr3_aa: CASSASPGGHPSPLHF